This entry lists 16 T cell receptor beta chains sequenced from one sample in a study of OX40 agonist ivuxolimab in advanced cancers. Clones were sequenced by immunoSEQ multiplex PCR, and TCRdb holds only the in-frame ones, with some missing. Found here are approximately 72,000 clones, about 83% of them singletons; the top ten hold nearly 0.8%. Sample: CD4+ or CD8+ T cells sorted from blood, taken in a trial of the OX40 agonist ivuxolimab. These TCRs come from an adult with an advanced solid tumor such as melanoma, head and neck, liver or kidney cancer.

The chain carries TRBV4-2 and TRBJ2-7, with TRBD1 matching over 10 bases. CDR1 and CDR2 from the germline V gene are LGHNA and YNFKEQ. The CDR3 extends over 16 amino acids. The V gene end was trimmed by 7 bases and the J gene end by 6 bases; junction bases not matched to a gene: 15. The CDR3 sequence is CASNHVQRDRGSEQYF. In DNA, the CDR3 is TGTGCCAGCAACCACGTACAACGGGACAGGGGAAGCGAGCAGTACTTC.

This clone was seen only a few times. V is TRBV30 and J is TRBJ2-7; the D gene is possibly TRBD2 (6 bases). The CDR3 is made up of 12 amino acids. V lost 0 bases and J lost 9, with 12 bases in between. Germline assignment: CDR1 GTSNPN and CDR2 SVGIG (reference sequence). Written as DNA, the CDR3 is TGTGCCTGGAGTGTGGGCGGGACTTCGCAGTACTTC. As protein: CAWSVGGTSQYF.

The rearrangement joins TRBV7-7 to TRBJ2-2; D is uncertain. From germline, CDR1 is SSHAT and CDR2 FNYEAQ (reference sequence). V was pared by 5 bases and J by 5 bases, with 6 bases between. The CDR3 extends over 12 amino acids. CDR3 loop: CASSIMTGELFF. CDR3 coding DNA: TGTGCCAGCAGCATTATGACCGGGGAGCTGTTTTTT.

The CDR3 protein is CASSVTPTGSNYGYTF. The CDR3 bases are TGTGCCAGCAGCGTTACGCCGACAGGGTCTAACTATGGCTACACCTTC. This chain uses TRBV9 with TRBJ1-2; 7 bases line up with TRBD1. The CDR3 is 16 residues long. V shed 2 bases, J shed 0 bases, and the junction held 7 bases outside the gene matches. The germline V gene has CDR1 SGDLS and CDR2 YYNGEE.

The V gene is TRBV27, the J gene TRBJ2-5; 10 bases agree with TRBD2. The V segment lost 4 bases and the J segment 1 base; nucleotides outside the gene matches: 9. The CDR3 is made up of 17 amino acids. Germline CDR1 and CDR2: MNHEY and SMNVEV (reference sequence). CDR3 residues: CASSWASGRSVQETQYF. In DNA, the CDR3 is TGTGCCAGCAGTTGGGCTAGCGGGAGAAGTGTCCAAGAGACCCAGTACTTC.

The rearrangement joins TRBV5-1 to TRBJ1-2, with TRBD1 identical over 7 bases. This CDR3 has 14 amino acids. The germline gives CDR1 SGHRS, CDR2 YFSETQ. With V trimmed by 1 base and J by 3 bases, 3 bases remained unmatched. CDR3 amino acids: CASSLRGLYYGYTF. CDR3 in DNA: TGCGCCAGCAGCTTGAGGGGGCTATACTATGGCTACACCTTC.

This chain uses TRBV28 with TRBJ2-7; 10 bases align to TRBD1. With 7 bases clipped from V and 0 bases from J, the junction kept 6 bases outside the gene matches. The CDR3 is 15 residues long. Germline CDR1 and CDR2: MDHEN and SYDVKM. CDR3 loop: CASIGQGVHSYEQYF. The DNA of the CDR3 is TGTGCCAGCATCGGACAGGGGGTGCACTCCTACGAGCAGTACTTC.

The V and J genes are TRBV30 and TRBJ1-2; a possible D gene is TRBD1 (6 bases). With 2 bases removed from V and 4 bases from J, the gap between germline ends came to 8 bases. The germline V gene encodes CDR1 GTSNPN and CDR2 SVGIG (reference sequence). There are 12 residues in the CDR3. CDR3 in DNA: TGTGCCTGGAGTACAGGGACCTATGGCTACACCTTC. Translation: CAWSTGTYGYTF. The entire variable domain, with the rest obtained from reference TRBV30 and TRBJ1-2, is as follows: SQTIHQWPATLVQPVGSPLSLECTVEGTSNPNLYWYRQAAGRGLQLLFYSVGIGQISSEVPQNLSASRPQDRQFILSSKKLLLSDSGFYLCAWSTGTYGYTFGSGTRLTVV.

The chain is built from TRBV6-5 and TRBJ1-5; the D is unclear. The V and J ends lost 2 bases and 7 bases respectively, with 3 bases between them. The CDR3 extends over 11 amino acids. CDR1 is MNHEY and CDR2 is SVGAGI in the germline V gene. CDR3 bases: TGTGCCAGCAGTTACCCGCAGCCCCAGCATTTT. Amino acids: CASSYPQPQHF.

The chain combines TRBV18 with TRBJ2-5; D gene ambiguous. Trimming removed 3 bases at V and 2 bases at J, with 4 bases between. This CDR3 region has 12 residues. Germline CDR1 KGHSH, CDR2 LQKENI. CDR3 residues: CASSPQQETQYF. CDR3 coding DNA: TGTGCCAGCTCACCGCAACAAGAGACCCAGTACTTC.

The V gene is TRBV19, the J gene TRBJ2-3; possibly TRBD1 for D (5 bases). CDR1 LNHDA and CDR2 SQIVND come from the germline V gene (reference sequence). Trimming removed 4 bases from V and 5 bases from J, with 13 bases in between. The CDR3 runs 14 residues. CDR3 nucleotide sequence: TGTGCCAGTAGTAGCCAACAGACAGTAGATACGCAGTATTTT. Residues: CASSSQQTVDTQYF.

The chain employs TRBV9 and TRBJ2-5, with TRBD1 matching 7 bases. The CDR3 has 14 amino acids. In germline, CDR1 is SGDLS, CDR2 YYNGEE. V shed 4 bases, J shed 2 bases, and the junction held 5 bases outside the gene matches. CDR3 coding DNA: TGTGCCAGCAGCACCGGGACAGTACAAGAGACCCAGTACTTC. It translates to CASSTGTVQETQYF.

The count of this clone is one. V usage is TRBV6-6 and J usage is TRBJ1-4; D is uncertain. The V and J ends lost 6 bases and 0 bases respectively, with 11 bases between them. The CDR3 loop spans 15 amino acids. The V gene's germline CDR1 is MNHNY and CDR2 SVGAGI (reference sequence). CDR3 amino acids: CASSPGQATNEKLFF. The CDR3 DNA is TGTGCCAGCAGCCCCGGGCAAGCAACTAATGAAAAACTGTTTTTT.

The genes are TRBV5-5 and TRBJ2-3; 7 bases fit TRBD2. CDR1 and CDR2 from the germline V gene are SGHKS and YYEKEE (reference sequence). The V segment lost 5 bases and the J segment 2 bases; nucleotides outside the gene matches: 20. CDR3 length equals 19 residues. CDR3 sequence: CASSFLTSSTPFHTDTQYF. CDR3 DNA sequence: TGTGCCAGCAGTTTTTTGACTAGCTCGACTCCCTTCCACACAGATACGCAGTATTTT. The full variable domain, completed using reference TRBV5-5 and TRBJ2-3, is DAGVTQSPTHLIKTRGQQVTLRCSPISGHKSVSWYQQVLGQGPQFIFQYYEKEERGRGNFPDRFSARQFPNYSSELNVNALLLGDSALYLCASSFLTSSTPFHTDTQYFGPGTRLTVL.

This clone was seen more than once but under ten times. The chain is built from TRBV30 and TRBJ2-3, with D perhaps TRBD2 (6 bases). The CDR3 consists of 12 residues. The germline gives CDR1 GTSNPN, CDR2 SVGIG (reference sequence). The V end was cut by 3 bases, the J end by 11 bases, with 15 bases between. The CDR3 coding sequence is TGTGCCTGGAGGGTAGGGACTCTCCAGCAGTATTTT. Protein: CAWRVGTLQQYF. Together with reference TRBV30 and TRBJ2-3, the CDR3 gives the full variable domain: SQTIHQWPATLVQPVGSPLSLECTVEGTSNPNLYWYRQAAGRGLQLLFYSVGIGQISSEVPQNLSASRPQDRQFILSSKKLLLSDSGFYLCAWRVGTLQQYFGPGTRLTVL.

The gene calls are TRBV5-6 and TRBJ2-1, with 8 bases lining up with TRBD2. Germline V gives CDR1 SGHDT, CDR2 YYEEEE. The CDR3 extends over 15 amino acids. The junction had 15 bases not matched to a gene; V was cut back by 7 bases and J by 9 bases. CDR3 sequence reads: CASSEGLGSPSEQFF. CDR3 DNA: TGTGCCAGCTCGGAGGGACTAGGTTCCCCAAGTGAGCAGTTCTTC. The full variable domain, with the rest looked up from reference TRBV5-6 and TRBJ2-1, is DAGVTQSPTHLIKTRGQQVTLRCSPKSGHDTVSWYQQALGQGPQFIFQYYEEEERQRGNFPDRFSGHQFPNYSSELNVNALLLGDSALYLCASSEGLGSPSEQFFGPGTRLTVL.